The sequence of this T cell receptor beta chain was determined in a study of T cells in Graves' hyperthyroidism and ophthalmopathy. TCR beta CDR3 region amplification was performed from RNA transcripts. RT-PCR in the first round (using the HTBI primer set) targeted the TCR CDR3. In TCRdb, the multiplex PCR reads were re-called with MiXCR into one record per CDR3 protein. The table records around 690,000 distinct CDR3 sequences, less than 25% of them present only once. This clonotype was detected only a few times. CDR3 length equals 13 residues. Germline V gene lookup returns CDR1 MGHDK and CDR2 SYGVNS. The V end lost 3 bases, the J end lost 3 bases, and 9 bases lay between the germline ends.

The sequenced material came from blood. The sequence was obtained from a man between 25 and 39 years old with Graves' ophthalmopathy. The rearrangement uses TRBV25-1 and TRBJ2-7; tentatively, D is TRBD1 or TRBD2 (5 bases each). The CDR3 bases are TGTGCCAGCAGTGACGGGACGTACTACGAGCAGTACTTC. It specifies CASSDGTYYEQYF.